One sample yielded the 17 T cell receptor beta chains listed below, sequenced in a study of T-cell reconstitution after alpha-beta-depleted transplantation in children. For TCRbeta, the library was prepared with unique molecular identifiers. TCRdb independently ran MiXCR on the PCR reads; one entry per CDR3 protein. The repertoire holds some 530,000 distinct CDR3 sequences, with around 13% as singletons. Sample: PBMCs from the stem cell graft donor, taken from the stem cell graft. The source of these receptors is a human donor who donated a stem cell graft to a child with combined immunodeficiency.

This chain connects TRBV7-9 to TRBJ2-1; TRBD2 matches 12 bases. The germline gives CDR1 SEHNR, CDR2 FQNEAQ (reference sequence). The trim removed 2 bases at V and 10 bases at J, leaving 3 bases unmatched. This CDR3 is 14 amino acids long. The CDR3 sequence is CASSLLAGGPEQFF. The CDR3 region has the DNA TGTGCCAGCAGCTTACTAGCGGGGGGGCCGGAGCAGTTCTTC.

This clonotype was observed a few times. This rearrangement joins TRBV12-3 or TRBV12-4 to TRBJ1-2; 8 bases are shared with TRBD1. The CDR3 consists of 15 residues. J lost 5 bases, V lost 4 bases, and 9 bases had no gene match. The CDR3 DNA reads as TGTGCCAGCAGTTGGAGCCAGGGGGCTGCGTATGGCTACACCTTC. Translation gives CASSWSQGAAYGYTF.

This clonotype turned up a few times. J is TRBJ2-7 and V is TRBV6-1; the match to TRBD2 covers 8 bases. The trim removed 8 bases at V and 1 base at J, leaving 7 bases unmatched. Germline loops: CDR1 MNHNS, CDR2 SASEGT. The CDR3 length is 14 residues. The CDR3 sequence is CASGGREGSYEQYF. The CDR3 bases are TGTGCCAGCGGGGGTCGGGAGGGATCCTACGAGCAGTACTTC.

This clonotype occurred a few times. The chain joins TRBV27 to TRBJ2-1; 13 bases agree with TRBD2. CDR3 length: 17 residues. The V segment lost 4 bases and the J segment 3 bases; nucleotides outside the gene matches: 6. CDR1 and CDR2 (germline): MNHEY, SMNVEV (reference sequence). CDR3 amino acids: CASSSSRTSGSYNEQFF. DNA of the CDR3: TGTGCCAGCAGTTCTTCTAGGACTAGCGGGAGCTACAATGAGCAGTTCTTC.

This clonotype has just a few counts. The chain joins TRBV9 to TRBJ2-1, with 12 positions matching TRBD2. Looked up from germline, CDR1 is SGDLS and CDR2 is YYNGEE. Unmatched junction bases numbered 11, after V lost 4 bases and J lost 0 bases. CDR3 size: 19 residues. CDR3 in amino acids: CASSLTPATSGSSYNEQFF. The CDR3 DNA reads TGTGCCAGCAGCCTTACTCCGGCGACTAGCGGGAGCTCCTACAATGAGCAGTTCTTC.

The chain's CDR3 is CASRRTGPLSEQYF. The DNA of the CDR3 is TGTGCCAGCAGACGTACAGGGCCCCTCTCCGAGCAGTACTTC. This sequence joins TRBV12-3 or TRBV12-4 and TRBJ2-7; a weak D match, TRBD1 (6 bases). This CDR3 comprises 14 residues. Trimming left V 6 bases short and J 6 bases short, with 18 bases between.

This clonotype appeared a few times. The chain employs TRBV12-3 or TRBV12-4 and TRBJ1-2; D is perhaps TRBD1 (6 bases). Trimming removed 3 bases from V and 7 bases from J, with 21 bases in between. The CDR3 has 16 residues. This chain's CDR3 is CASSLFADEDSGGYTF. The CDR3 nucleotides are TGTGCCAGCAGTTTGTTCGCAGATGAGGACAGCGGTGGCTACACCTTC.

This clonotype turned up a few times. This chain uses TRBV27 with TRBJ2-1; D gene unclear. The CDR3 loop spans 13 amino acids. The V gene lost 4 bases and the J gene lost 6 bases, with 10 bases spanning the gap. Germline CDR1 and CDR2: MNHEY and SMNVEV (reference sequence). Here the CDR3 DNA reads TGTGCCAGCAGTTACCGCCCGTCCAATGAGCAGTTCTTC. Protein sequence: CASSYRPSNEQFF.

This clonotype has more than one count but fewer than ten. The chain links TRBV29-1 to TRBJ2-1; D is undetermined. Trimming shortened V by 3 bases and J by 0 bases, and 6 bases separated the two germline ends. The length of the CDR3 is 13 residues. The germline CDR1 and CDR2 sequences are SQVTM and ANQGSEA. The CDR3 protein is CSVELYSYNEQFF. The DNA of the CDR3 is TGCAGCGTTGAGCTATACTCCTACAATGAGCAGTTCTTC.

The chain uses TRBV12-3 or TRBV12-4 and TRBJ2-1; 12 bases line up with TRBD2. The CDR3 spans 14 residues. V lost 5 bases to trimming and J lost 12 bases; unmatched junction nucleotides: 8. The CDR3 region has the DNA TGTGCCAGCAGTCCCCTAGCGGGAGGGCCTTGGCAGTTCTTC. Its protein is CASSPLAGGPWQFF.

The CDR3 here is CASLDYRGRDTGELFF. CDR3 nucleotides: TGTGCCAGCCTTGACTACAGGGGGCGGGACACCGGGGAGCTGTTTTTT. The rearrangement joins TRBV11-2 to TRBJ2-2, with 9 bases identical to TRBD1. Germline CDR1 SGHAT, CDR2 FQNNGV. V gave up 8 bases and J gave up 3 bases; unmatched junction bases: 10. The CDR3 consists of 16 residues.

The table lists this clonotype with a few counts. The CDR3 protein is CSVELDGNQPQHF. The CDR3 DNA reads as TGCAGCGTTGAACTGGACGGTAATCAGCCCCAGCATTTT. V usage is TRBV29-1 and J usage is TRBJ1-5; D is undetermined. The V gene's germline CDR1 is SQVTM and CDR2 ANQGSEA. CDR3 length equals 13 residues. The V and J ends lost 2 bases and 4 bases respectively, with 9 bases between them.

V gene TRBV2 combines with J gene TRBJ2-1; TRBD2 matches at 9 bases. With 4 bases clipped from V and 0 bases from J, the junction kept 10 bases outside the gene matches. The CDR3 extends over 18 amino acids. CDR1 SNHLY and CDR2 FYNNEI come from the germline V gene. The DNA of the CDR3 is TGTGCCAGCAGTGGGTTCTTAGCGGGAGCCCGCTCCTACAATGAGCAGTTCTTC. This sequence encodes CASSGFLAGARSYNEQFF.

The rearrangement joins TRBV12-3 or TRBV12-4 to TRBJ2-2, with 11 bases identical to TRBD2. The length of the CDR3 is 17 residues. J was trimmed by 3 bases and V by 3 bases; bases with no gene match: 6. CDR3 sequence (DNA): TGTGCCAGCAGTTTTGATAGCGGGGGGGCGGACACCGGGGAGCTGTTTTTT. It translates to CASSFDSGGADTGELFF.

This clonotype was detected only a few times. J is TRBJ1-1 and V is TRBV5-4; no clear D. Germline-derived CDR1 and CDR2 are SGHNT and YYREEE (reference sequence). This CDR3 is built from 12 residues. V lost 5 bases, J lost 4 bases, and 9 bases lay in between. CDR3 sequence reads: CASRGSGTEAFF. The CDR3 DNA sequence: TGTGCCAGCAGGGGATCGGGCACTGAAGCTTTCTTT.

The V gene is TRBV20-1, the J gene TRBJ1-6; 9 nucleotides align to TRBD1. CDR1 DFQATT and CDR2 SNEGSKA come from the germline V gene (reference sequence). This CDR3 contains 15 residues. For the CDR3, the DNA is TGCAGCGTACAGGGGGCGCTTCTATATAATTCACCCCTCCACTTT. Translation: CSVQGALLYNSPLHF.

This clonotype was found many times. The chain recombines TRBV6-5 with TRBJ1-1; D not resolved. Germline-derived CDR1 and CDR2 are MNHEY and SVGAGI. The length of the CDR3 is 14 residues. Trimming took off 2 bases at V and 0 bases at J, with 7 bases between the two ends. The CDR3 here is CASSYGPLNTEAFF. Written as DNA, the CDR3 is TGTGCCAGCAGTTACGGGCCCTTGAACACTGAAGCTTTCTTT.